The 28 T cell receptor beta chains reported below all come from one sample, sequenced in a study of OX40 agonist ivuxolimab in advanced cancers. Measured with immunoSEQ multiplex PCR; TCRdb has only the in-frame clones, and not every one. The data show some 86,000 clones, roughly 84% seen once. This specimen consisted of CD4+ or CD8+ T cells sorted from blood, obtained in a trial of the OX40 agonist ivuxolimab. Receptor source: an adult with an advanced solid tumor such as melanoma, head and neck, liver or kidney cancer.

The chain recombines TRBV7-2 with TRBJ2-7; D ambiguous. V was trimmed by 1 base and J by 3 bases, leaving 7 bases between them. Germline CDR1 reads SGHTA; CDR2 reads FQGNSA. The length of the CDR3 is 13 residues. The CDR3 coding sequence is TGTGCCAGCAGCTTAGGGAACCTCTACGAGCAGTACTTC. It translates to CASSLGNLYEQYF.

The V call is TRBV7-3, the J call TRBJ2-3; D unclear. Germline V gene lookup returns CDR1 SGHTA and CDR2 FQGTGA. V was clipped by 0 bases and J by 6 bases, with 4 bases between them. This CDR3 spans 12 amino acids. The CDR3 sequence: CASSLTRDTQYF. The CDR3, as DNA: TGTGCCAGCAGCTTAACGCGGGATACGCAGTATTTT.

This clone was recorded a few times. The chain carries TRBV7-8 and TRBJ2-7; no clear D gene. The CDR3 covers 13 residues. From germline, CDR1 is SGHVS and CDR2 FQNEAQ. The germline V and J ends were trimmed by 1 base and 5 bases, with 9 bases remaining between them. CDR3 protein: CASSLGGVDEQYF. DNA for the CDR3: TGTGCCAGCAGCTTAGGTGGAGTGGACGAGCAGTACTTC.

This sequence joins TRBV12-5 and TRBJ2-7; a weak D match, TRBD2 (5 bases). The CDR3 is made up of 13 amino acids. The germline gives CDR1 LGHNT, CDR2 FRNRAP. V was pared by 2 bases and J by 5 bases, with 10 bases between. The CDR3 here is CASGLSGSHEQYF. The CDR3 nucleotides are TGTGCTAGTGGTTTGTCGGGATCGCACGAGCAGTACTTC.

This clone was seen more than once but under ten times. J is TRBJ2-3 and V is TRBV27, with TRBD2 matching over 7 bases. The CDR3 is 14 amino acids. V trimming: 6 bases; J trimming: 2 bases; junction bases outside the gene matches: 5. In germline, CDR1 is MNHEY, CDR2 SMNVEV (reference sequence). CDR3 region: CASRLALNTDTQYF. The CDR3 nucleotides read TGTGCCAGCAGACTAGCGTTGAACACAGATACGCAGTATTTT.

The chain joins TRBV30 to TRBJ1-1; TRBD1 is a possible D gene (6 bases). Germline V gene sequence: CDR1 GTSNPN, CDR2 SVGIG (reference sequence). Trimming shortened V by 3 bases and J by 6 bases, and 17 bases separated the two germline ends. This CDR3 spans 14 amino acids. The CDR3 DNA follows: TGTGCCTGGAGAAAGTTGCGCAGGGGCTCTGAAGCTTTCTTT. Encoded protein: CAWRKLRRGSEAFF. The variable domain in full, completed from reference TRBV30 and TRBJ1-1, reads SQTIHQWPATLVQPVGSPLSLECTVEGTSNPNLYWYRQAAGRGLQLLFYSVGIGQISSEVPQNLSASRPQDRQFILSSKKLLLSDSGFYLCAWRKLRRGSEAFFGQGTRLTVV.

The chain couples TRBV23-1 to TRBJ2-7; D not certain. TRBV23-1 is classed as an ORF, of uncertain function. The CDR3 has 10 amino acids. The V gene lost 8 bases and the J gene lost 2 bases, with 4 bases spanning the gap. CDR3 loop: CASLPYEQYF. CDR3 coding DNA: TGCGCCAGCCTCCCCTACGAGCAGTACTTC.

This chain uses TRBV7-2 with TRBJ2-5, with TRBD2 matching 11 bases. V was clipped by 5 bases and J by 4 bases; unmatched bases: 6. The CDR3 is 15 amino acids. CDR1 and CDR2 from the germline V gene are SGHTA and FQGNSA. The CDR3 protein is CASSVWGTSGETQYF. The DNA for the CDR3 is TGTGCCAGCAGCGTATGGGGGACTAGCGGAGAGACCCAGTACTTC.

The CDR3, as DNA: TGCGCCAGCAGCCCCGAACGGGGGAACACTGAAGCTTTCTTT. Translation: CASSPERGNTEAFF. This chain uses TRBV5-1 with TRBJ1-1; D call uncertain. The CDR3 runs to 14 residues. The V and J ends lost 4 bases and 1 base respectively, with 11 bases between them. Per the germline V gene, CDR1 is SGHRS and CDR2 is YFSETQ.

This chain links TRBV6-1 with TRBJ2-1; weak D call: TRBD1 (6 bases). The CDR3 is made up of 17 amino acids. Trimming shortened V by 1 base and J by 8 bases, and 21 bases separated the two germline ends. Germline V lookup: CDR1 MNHNS, CDR2 SASEGT. For the CDR3, the DNA is TGTGCCAGCAGTGAAGGGCTAGGGGGACCCGCTAAGGATGAGCAGTTCTTC. Its protein is CASSEGLGGPAKDEQFF.

The CDR3 DNA is TGTGCCAGCAGCGTAGAATCAGGGTTGTACACTGAAGCTTTCTTT. This sequence encodes CASSVESGLYTEAFF. The V gene is TRBV9, the J gene TRBJ1-1; tentatively, D is TRBD1 (5 bases). There are 15 residues in the CDR3. The V gene's germline CDR1 is SGDLS and CDR2 YYNGEE. The germline V and J ends were trimmed by 0 bases and 3 bases, with 12 bases remaining between them.

V and J are TRBV6-1 and TRBJ2-1; the D gene is possibly TRBD1 (6 bases). The germline V gene encodes CDR1 MNHNS and CDR2 SASEGT. Trimming took off 7 bases at V and 7 bases at J, with 11 bases between the two ends. The length of the CDR3 is 12 residues. In DNA, the CDR3 is TGTGCCAGCATGCAGGGGATGAATGAGCAGTTCTTC. Encoded protein: CASMQGMNEQFF.

This clone was detected a few times. The chain is built from TRBV7-2 and TRBJ1-2; D unresolved. Germline assignment: CDR1 SGHTA and CDR2 FQGNSA. V lost 1 base, J lost 6 bases, and 9 bases lay in between. The length of the CDR3 is 13 residues. The CDR3 loop is CASSLGREDGYTF. For the CDR3, the DNA is TGTGCCAGCAGCTTAGGGCGTGAGGATGGCTACACCTTC.

The chain has TRBV4-2 and TRBJ2-7; D may be TRBD2 (5 bases). Deletions cut 0 bases from V and 3 bases from J, with 12 bases between. This CDR3 contains 15 residues. Germline CDR1 reads LGHNA; CDR2 reads YNFKEQ. The CDR3 DNA sequence: TGTGCCAGCAGCCAAGAGCCGGGATACAACTACGAGCAGTACTTC. Translating it yields CASSQEPGYNYEQYF.

The chain employs TRBV7-2 and TRBJ2-3, with D possibly being TRBD2 (5 bases). CDR1 and CDR2 from the germline V gene are SGHTA and FQGNSA. This CDR3 region has 14 residues. Trimming shortened V by 6 bases and J by 1 base, and 11 bases separated the two germline ends. In DNA, the CDR3 is TGTGCCAGCAGAGAAGGGCGGGGCACAGATACGCAGTATTTT. It codes for CASREGRGTDTQYF.

The CDR3 nucleotides read TGCGCCAGCAGCCAAGAAGCCGGTGAGCAGTTCTTC. Amino acid sequence: CASSQEAGEQFF. This chain joins TRBV4-1 and TRBJ2-1; D gene unclear. Trimming shortened V by 0 bases and J by 9 bases, and 6 bases separated the two germline ends. The germline V gene has CDR1 MGHRA and CDR2 YSYEKL. CDR3 length equals 12 residues.

V gene TRBV7-3 combines with J gene TRBJ2-1; possible D gene TRBD2, 6 bases. V was clipped by 2 bases and J by 4 bases, with 12 bases between them. CDR1 is SGHTA, CDR2 FQGTGA, per germline. The CDR3 has 15 residues. For the CDR3, the DNA is TGTGCCAGCAGCTTAGGAGCCGGGACTTACAATGAGCAGTTCTTC. Encoded protein: CASSLGAGTYNEQFF.

The chain joins TRBV28 to TRBJ1-4; D unresolved. This CDR3 has 14 residues. The V gene lost 5 bases and the J gene lost 10 bases, with 17 bases spanning the gap. Per the germline V gene, CDR1 is MDHEN and CDR2 is SYDVKM. In DNA, the CDR3 is TGTGCCAGCAGTACCCCCCGGCAGAACGGAAAACTGTTTTTT. This codes for CASSTPRQNGKLFF.

The rearrangement uses TRBV7-9 and TRBJ2-1; D possibly corresponds to TRBD2 (5 bases). V gave up 3 bases and J gave up 0 bases, with 12 bases separating them. Germline CDR1 and CDR2: SEHNR and FQNEAQ (reference sequence). The CDR3 spans 16 residues. CDR3 in amino acids: CASSLTNLRSYNEQFF. CDR3 sequence (DNA): TGTGCCAGCAGCTTGACTAACCTACGCTCCTACAATGAGCAGTTCTTC.

This clone was counted between two and nine times. The chain links TRBV2 to TRBJ2-5; 16 nucleotides agree with TRBD2. CDR3 length equals 15 residues. The germline CDR1 and CDR2 sequences are SNHLY and FYNNEI. J was trimmed by 2 bases and V by 6 bases; bases with no gene match: 0. The CDR3 DNA sequence: TGTGCCAGCAGGGGACTAGCGGGAGGGCAAGAGACCCAGTACTTC. As protein: CASRGLAGGQETQYF.

The chain carries TRBV5-8 and TRBJ1-2; maybe TRBD1 (6 bases). Trimming removed 7 bases from V and 7 bases from J, with 14 bases in between. The CDR3 totals 12 residues. CDR1 and CDR2 (germline): SGHTS, YDEGEE. The CDR3 is CASLGGGLGYTF. The DNA for the CDR3 is TGTGCCAGCCTGGGCGGGGGGCTTGGCTACACCTTC.

The CDR3 DNA reads as TGTGCCACCAGCAGACCGGGACAACGCTACGAGCAGTACTTC. Translating gives CATSRPGQRYEQYF. The rearrangement joins TRBV15 to TRBJ2-7; D is perhaps TRBD1 (6 bases). CDR1 and CDR2 from the germline V gene are LNHNV and YYDKDF (reference sequence). The CDR3 runs 14 residues. Trimming left V 2 bases short and J 3 bases short, with 11 bases between.

The CDR3 protein is CASSSTARTDTQYF. The CDR3 bases are TGTGCCAGCAGCTCAACGGCCAGAACAGATACGCAGTATTTT. The chain joins TRBV7-2 to TRBJ2-3, with unresolved D. This CDR3 is 14 amino acids long. The germline gives CDR1 SGHTA, CDR2 FQGNSA. Trimming cost V 4 bases and J 3 bases, with 11 bases left between them.

The CDR3 here is CASSPVQTGSETQYF. The CDR3 DNA follows: TGTGCCAGCAGCCCGGTACAGACAGGGTCAGAGACCCAGTACTTC. The V call is TRBV5-4, the J call TRBJ2-5; 7 nucleotides line up with TRBD1. Germline V gene data show CDR1 as SGHNT and CDR2 as YYREEE (reference sequence). The CDR3 extends over 15 amino acids. Trimming cost V 4 bases and J 4 bases; bases outside gene matches: 10.

The chain employs TRBV7-2 and TRBJ2-1; a possible D gene is TRBD2 (5 bases). CDR3 length: 17 amino acids. V dropped 5 bases and J dropped 0 bases, with 17 bases sitting between them. Germline CDR1 reads SGHTA; CDR2 reads FQGNSA. The CDR3 protein is CASSHLGGRSSYNEQFF. In DNA form, the CDR3 reads TGTGCCAGCAGCCACCTCGGAGGTCGAAGCTCCTACAATGAGCAGTTCTTC.

V is TRBV10-2 and J is TRBJ2-5; no clear D gene. Near its end, the DNA agrees better with TRBJ2-7, so the J call may be wrong. The CDR3 loop spans 12 amino acids. The germline V gene has CDR1 WSHSY and CDR2 SAAADI. The CDR3 reads CASWTEVGEQYF. The CDR3, as DNA: TGCGCCAGTTGGACGGAAGTCGGCGAGCAGTACTTC.

This chain connects TRBV11-2 to TRBJ2-1; 7 bases map to TRBD2. Looked up from germline, CDR1 is SGHAT and CDR2 is FQNNGV. The length of the CDR3 is 18 residues. With 0 bases clipped from V and 5 bases from J, the junction kept 13 bases outside the gene matches. Here the CDR3 DNA reads TGTGCCAGCAGCTTAGATGGATTTCGGCGGGAGTTCGACAATGAGCAGTTCTTC. Its translation: CASSLDGFRREFDNEQFF.

The chain links TRBV6-5 to TRBJ2-5, with D unresolved. The CDR3 sequence is 11 residues long. Germline V gene lookup returns CDR1 MNHEY and CDR2 SVGAGI. The ends were cut back, 10 bases at V and 5 bases at J, with 11 bases in the middle. The CDR3 reads CATGRFETQYF. In DNA form, the CDR3 reads TGTGCCACCGGGCGGTTTGAGACCCAGTACTTC.